Sequencing of this T cell receptor beta chain was carried out in a study of cytomegalovirus exposure and HLA in healthy donors. Overall study results and limits: First-cohort TCR clusters tended to co-occur in the roughly 120 validation repertoires, a later analysis found.

Measured with immunoSEQ multiplex PCR; TCRdb has only the in-frame clones, and not every one. This repertoire shows fewer than 150,000 clones, just over 85% found once; its top ten account for approximately 8%. Germline CDR1 reads SGHNT; CDR2 reads YYREEE (reference sequence). With 4 bases removed from V and 4 bases from J, the gap between germline ends came to 13 bases. The CDR3 covers 14 residues. A note on this clone: Antigen: not known.

The sequence came from a woman aged 18-29 years in good health and CMV-seropositive. The gene calls are TRBV5-4 and TRBJ2-3; no clear D gene. Sequencing used PBMCs. The CDR3 loop reads CASSLRTKSDTQYF. The DNA of the CDR3 is TGTGCCAGCAGCCTGCGCACTAAGTCAGATACGCAGTATTTT.